The source of this T cell receptor (beta chain) is a study of identical twins listed by TCRdb under 2016. About the full investigation: TCR alpha and beta repertoires from monozygotic twins, unrelated adults of various ages and cord blood were deep-sequenced to test whether fetal clonotypes persist. Replicate twin experiments were performed at different times using different library preparation protocols to rule out contamination. General conclusions and limits of the study: In beta out-of-frame sequences, excess twin sharing was weaker, because having fewer shared sequences lowered the signal-to-noise ratio. Zero-insertion analyses could be partly confounded by invariant T cells such as MAIT and iNKT, though diverse VJ usage argued against such confounding for most clonotypes. Recombination models systematically underestimated out-of-frame TCR alpha sharing in monozygotic twins but agreed with sharing between unrelated individuals. Abundant cord blood beta clonotypes carried fewer insertions; young adult naive repertoires showed a weaker similar trend, while memory repertoires showed none. Compared with coincidental sharing between unrelated individuals, out-of-frame TCR alpha sequences shared between twins had an excess of sequences with low generation probability. Because the same donors could not be followed over many years, conclusions were based on cross-sectional statistical analysis.

From the cysteine through the phenylalanine, the CDR3 covers 19 amino acids. The DNA shown is the 57-base CDR3, in frame from base 1. The germline V gene encodes CDR1 LGHDT and CDR2 YNNKEL (reference sequence). Every donor in the study was a healthy Caucasian. Three pairs of female monozygotic twins, all aged roughly 18 to 29 years, made up the twin cohort. Miltenyi CD45RO+ enrichment and human naive T-cell isolation kits were used to isolate memory (CD45RO+) and naive T cells from PBMC. In this sample, this clonotype turned up many times. What this receptor recognizes is not known. One end of the junction fails to match germline, which may point to a read error. Library preparation was by 5' RACE. The instrument given in TCRdb is Illumina HiSeq 2000. Template switching added a universal primer binding site, and the final cDNA carried a unique molecular identifier that allowed TCR cDNA molecules to be counted accurately. Specific primers in the conserved constant-segment region were used to synthesize first-strand cDNA for TCR alpha and beta chains. To control for contamination, every cDNA library carried two barcodes: a SMART-Mk sample barcode plus Illumina barcodes. TruSeq adapter sequences along with Illumina sample barcodes were introduced in two successive PCR steps. TCR alpha and beta cDNA libraries were sequenced on the Illumina HiSeq platform with custom primers. The authors' analysis ran thus. Unique molecular identifiers were extracted from raw reads with MiGEC, and CDR3 positions were determined with MiXCR. Recombination models were inferred per individual with the repgenHMM and IGoR tools using an EM algorithm. The analysis of shared clonotypes was done with the tcR package in R, with sharing normalized by the product of cloneset sizes. To study raw recombination without the effects of thymic and clonal selection, out-of-frame nonproductive sequences were analyzed. Clones were called with MiXCR by TCRdb after fastp trimmed the public reads at Q25, and only in-frame beta chains were retained. Records with the same CDR3 protein are collapsed into one entry carrying the most frequent genes and DNA. These V and J calls rely on TCRdb rather than the paper's analysis. The sample yields about 280,000 distinct CDR3 sequences; about 8.9% were counted once. The ten largest make up less than 2.5% of the sample.

In addition, the sample was reused for a study of yellow fever vaccine responses in identical twins. The other study reports the following: The T cell response to vaccination in identical twins was reported by the authors to appear partly convergent and partly personalized. Focusing on identical twins, the study followed the T cell clones that responded to the vaccine, and did so with precision.

Source material: memory (CD45RO+) T cells sorted from blood. The sample's cell subset or site, from its label and the paper: CD45RO+ enriched T cells. The chain is encoded by TRBV3-1 joined to TRBJ2-1; 15 junctional bases match TRBD2. This sequence was found in a woman aged 18-29 years in good health. Here the CDR3 is given as CVSRGGLAGGPGTYNEQFF. The sequenced DNA: TGTGTCAGCAGGGGTGGACTAGCGGGAGGGCCGGGAACCTACAATGAGCAGTTCTTC.